Listed below are T cell receptor beta chains from one sample, sequenced in a study of T-cell reconstitution after alpha-beta-depleted transplantation in children. TCRdb reanalysed the PCR reads using MiXCR and keeps one entry per CDR3 protein. Of approximately 89,000 distinct CDR3 sequences in the sample, roughly 16% were seen once. Source: PBMCs, mostly from graft donor cells, taken 180 days after TCRalphabeta/CD19-depleted stem cell transplant. The receptors here all came from a male patient between 2 and 10 years old who had a stem cell transplant for acute lymphoblastic leukemia, so the T cells may come from the graft donor. Both conserved end residues are part of each CDR3. D genes are given only for firm matches. Only part of the rows carry a size: once, few, many, or a class if the clone is expanded.

>TRBD1|TRBJ1-6|few|TRBV5-5
TGTGCCAGCAGCCACGGACAGGGGAATTCACCCCTCCACTTT
CASSHGQGNSPLHF
>TRBD2|TRBJ2-5|NA|TRBV7-9
TGTGCCAGCAGCCACCGCTTGGGACTACGCCAAGAGACCCAGTACTTC
CASSHRLGLRQETQYF
>NA|TRBJ1-1|few|TRBV20-1
TGCAGCGCCAAGGCAACCGAAGCTGAAGCTTTCTTT
CSAKATEAEAFF
>TRBD2|TRBJ2-5|NA|TRBV6-2/TRBV6-3
TGTGCCAGCAGCCCCCCCCTGAGGGCGGGGGGGCCGGCTTCTCGGGAGACCCAGTACTTC
CASSPPLRAGGPASRETQYF
>NA|TRBJ2-4|NA|TRBV7-6
TGTGCCAGCAGCTTAAATTCCCCCACTACCAGGACCAAAAACATTCAGTACTTC
CASSLNSPTTRTKNIQYF
>TRBD1|TRBJ1-2|few|TRBV6-5
TGTGCCAGCAGTTACACAAACCCGACAGGGTTGAATGGCTACACCTTC
CASSYTNPTGLNGYTF
>NA|TRBJ2-7|NA|TRBV12-3/TRBV12-4
TGTGCCAGCAGTGGGGACTGGACCTCCTACGAGCAGTACTTC
CASSGDWTSYEQYF
>NA|TRBJ1-6|NA|TRBV12-3/TRBV12-4
TGTGCCAGCAGTTTAGTAGCTGGTTTAGGTGATTCACCCCTCCACTTT
CASSLVAGLGDSPLHF
>NA|TRBJ1-5|few|TRBV20-1
TGCAGTGCTTCTCGGAAGGTAGCAGTGGACCAGCCCCAGCATTTT
CSASRKVAVDQPQHF
>NA|TRBJ2-3|few|TRBV12-3/TRBV12-4
TGTGCCAGCAGTTTAGCGTGGCCGACAGATACGCAGTATTTT
CASSLAWPTDTQYF
>TRBD1|TRBJ1-2|NA|TRBV29-1
TGCAGCGTAGGAGGGGGCAATGGCTACACCTTC
CSVGGGNGYTF
>TRBD1|TRBJ2-3|few|TRBV7-6
TGTGCCAGCAGCTCCGGGACAGGGGTATTGGATACGCAGTATTTT
CASSSGTGVLDTQYF
>NA|TRBJ1-2|NA|TRBV7-9
TGTGCCAGCAGCTTAGACGGGGGGGGCAGCGGCTACACCTTC
CASSLDGGGSGYTF
>TRBD2|TRBJ2-1|NA|TRBV6-5
TGTGCCAGCAGTTTTACCACGGGGGGCTCCTACAATGAGCAGTTCTTC
CASSFTTGGSYNEQFF
>NA|TRBJ2-7|few|TRBV20-1
TGCAGTGCCTTCGACAGTTTTAGCTCCTACGAGCAGTACTTC
CSAFDSFSSYEQYF
>NA|TRBJ2-2|few|TRBV7-2
TGTGCCAGCAGCTTAGCGCTCGCCCCCGGGGAGCTGTTTTTT
CASSLALAPGELFF
>NA|TRBJ2-5|few|TRBV7-6
TGTGCCAGCAGCCCCAACGGAGTTCAAGAGACCCAGTACTTC
CASSPNGVQETQYF
>NA|TRBJ2-3|many|TRBV3-1
TGTGCCAGCAGCCAACGGCTAGTTAGGACAGATACGCAGTATTTT
CASSQRLVRTDTQYF
>TRBD1|TRBJ1-5|few|TRBV12-3/TRBV12-4
TGTGCCAGCAGTTTGGCCGCCAGGGGGCGCCAGCCCCAGCATTTT
CASSLAARGRQPQHF